These 2 T cell receptor beta chains were sequenced from one sample in a study of siplizumab effects on memory and regulatory T cells. Repertoires were generated with immunoSEQ multiplex PCR, while TCRdb's copy carries only in-frame clones and drops some. Of tens of thousands of clones listed, less than 90% are singletons. The sequenced sample was naive CD8+ T cells sorted from blood. All receptors derive from a human donor in good health.

CDR3 DNA: TGCGCCAGCAGGGCGACCTCAACAGATACGCAGTATTTT. It encodes CASRATSTDTQYF. The rearrangement uses TRBV4-1 and TRBJ2-3; D not certain. The V gene lost 6 bases and the J gene lost 3 bases, with 10 bases spanning the gap. Germline loops: CDR1 MGHRA, CDR2 YSYEKL. This CDR3 comprises 13 residues.

The J gene is TRBJ2-1, the V gene TRBV27, with 8 bases identical to TRBD2. V trimming: 0 bases; J trimming: 2 bases; junction bases outside the gene matches: 3. The CDR3 is 16 amino acids. Germline V gene sequence: CDR1 MNHEY, CDR2 SMNVEV (reference sequence). CDR3 sequence reads: CASSLSGSGTYNEQFF. The CDR3 nucleotides are TGTGCCAGCAGTTTATCTGGTAGCGGGACCTACAATGAGCAGTTCTTC.